These 17 T cell receptor beta chains came from one sample sequenced in a study of shared clonotypes between healthy human individuals. Here immunoSEQ multiplex PCR was the method, and the copy in TCRdb shows in-frame clones only, minus some. The table lists some 1.1 million clones, 77% of them singletons, with 0.89% in the top ten. The source material was memory CD4+ T cells from PBMCs. Subset reported: CD45RA-negative fraction. These TCRs come from a man between 18 and 29 years old in good health. Some clones in this sample may be carry-over from other donors' samples.

This clone was recorded a few times. This sequence joins TRBV27 and TRBJ1-5; D is unresolved. The CDR3 contains 16 residues. The ends were cut back, 5 bases at V and 2 bases at J, with 16 bases in the middle. The germline gives CDR1 MNHEY, CDR2 SMNVEV (reference sequence). The CDR3 DNA is TGTGCCAGCAGTCCCGGACCGCTGGTGGGCAATCAGCCCCAGCATTTT. Translation gives CASSPGPLVGNQPQHF.

With respect to this clone: A far larger clone is off by one base, so a read error is likely. This chain uses TRBV7-9 with TRBJ1-2; D is unclear. Germline CDR1 reads SEHNR; CDR2 reads FQNEAQ (reference sequence). The CDR3 spans 14 residues. CDR3 residues: CACSLAASNYGYTF. CDR3 in DNA: TGTGCCTGCAGCTTAGCAGCCTCTAACTATGGCTACACCTTC.

This clone was seen once. A read error likely explains this, since a far larger clone differs by one base. CDR3 DNA: TGTGCCAGCAGCCGACGGGACCAAGAGACCCAGTACTTC. It encodes CASSRRDQETQYF. V and J are TRBV11-2 and TRBJ2-5; D is uncertain. Trimming removed 5 bases at V and 0 bases at J, with 7 bases between. The CDR3 covers 13 residues. Germline CDR1 SGHAT, CDR2 FQNNGV.

Note on this clone: A read error is likely here: a far larger clone is one base away. This sample also contains other DNA sequences that code for the same CDR3. The chain joins TRBV29-1 to TRBJ1-1, with TRBD1 matching over 7 bases. Germline CDR1 is SQVTM and CDR2 is ANQGSEA. This CDR3 is built from 14 residues. CDR3 in DNA: TGCAGCGTAGCAAACCGGGACAGCTTTTTAGAAGCCTTCTTT. Translation: CSVANRDSFLEAFF.

A few counts support this clone. This sequence joins TRBV4-2 and TRBJ2-6; no reliable D call. The V end was cut by 1 base, the J end by 4 bases, with 11 bases between. This CDR3 comprises 16 residues. CDR1 and CDR2 (germline): LGHNA, YNFKEQ. The CDR3 DNA reads as TGTGCCAGCAGCCAAGCCGGGTCTGAGGGGGCCAACGTCCTGACTTTC. This encodes CASSQAGSEGANVLTF.

The chain recombines TRBV7-2 with TRBJ1-4; D may be TRBD1 (5 bases). Germline loops: CDR1 SGHTA, CDR2 FQGNSA. V was shortened by 6 bases and J by 3 bases, with 8 bases between the two germline ends. The CDR3 is 13 amino acids. CDR3 amino acids: CASRRQPNEKLFF. The CDR3 DNA follows: TGTGCCAGCAGGAGACAGCCTAATGAAAAACTGTTTTTT. Drawing the rest from reference TRBV7-2 and TRBJ1-4, the complete variable domain is GAGVSQSPSNKVTEKGKDVELRCDPISGHTALYWYRQSLGQGLEFLIYFQGNSAPDKSGLPSDRFSAERTGGSVSTLTIQRTQQEDSAVYLCASRRQPNEKLFFGSGTQLSVL.

Comments on this clone: Since a much larger clone is just one base distant, this may be a read error. The chain employs TRBV6-6 and TRBJ2-7; D gene unclear. This CDR3 has 12 amino acids. Germline CDR1 MNHNY, CDR2 SVGAGI (reference sequence). V was trimmed by 4 bases and J by 1 base, leaving 5 bases between them. CDR3: CASSFASYEQYF. Written as DNA, the CDR3 is TGTGCCAGCAGTTTCGCATCCTACGAGCAGTACTTC.

This sequence joins TRBV28 and TRBJ2-3; 12 bases line up with TRBD2. Germline values: CDR1 MDHEN, CDR2 SYDVKM. This CDR3 contains 14 residues. The trim removed 11 bases at V and 0 bases at J, leaving 3 bases unmatched. The CDR3 DNA reads TGTGCCGGGGGGACTAGCGGGAGCACAGATACGCAGTATTTT. Residues: CAGGTSGSTDTQYF.

This clone was seen only a few times. This chain joins TRBV4-2 and TRBJ1-2; D unclear. This CDR3 has 16 amino acids. Germline V lookup: CDR1 LGHNA, CDR2 YNFKEQ. V lost 0 bases and J lost 4, with 15 bases in between. The CDR3 reads CASSQEPGGVGYGYTF. The CDR3 bases are TGTGCCAGCAGCCAAGAACCCGGCGGGGTCGGCTATGGCTACACCTTC.

The J gene is TRBJ1-1, the V gene TRBV9; 7 bases map to TRBD1. Germline-derived CDR1 and CDR2 are SGDLS and YYNGEE. V trimming: 4 bases; J trimming: 1 base; junction bases outside the gene matches: 7. The CDR3 is 15 amino acids. This CDR3 is CASSPPGTENTEAFF. The CDR3 DNA is TGTGCCAGCAGCCCCCCCGGGACAGAGAACACTGAAGCTTTCTTT.

This clone was counted ten times or more. This rearrangement joins TRBV7-9 to TRBJ1-2; 7 nucleotides align to TRBD1. The CDR3 extends over 18 amino acids. The germline V gene encodes CDR1 SEHNR and CDR2 FQNEAQ (reference sequence). The junction had 17 bases not matched to a gene; V was cut back by 4 bases and J by 3 bases. The CDR3 reads CASSSPPFDRDPDYGYTF. Here the CDR3 DNA reads TGTGCCAGCAGCTCCCCGCCGTTCGACAGGGATCCAGACTATGGCTACACCTTC. Together with reference TRBV7-9 and TRBJ1-2, the CDR3 gives the full variable domain: DTGVSQNPRHKITKRGQNVTFRCDPISEHNRLYWYRQTLGQGPEFLTYFQNEAQLEKSRLLSDRFSAERPKGSFSTLEIQRTEQGDSAMYLCASSSPPFDRDPDYGYTFGSGTRLTVV.

The count of this clone is one. The chain couples TRBV11-2 to TRBJ2-5; D call uncertain. CDR1 and CDR2 (germline): SGHAT, FQNNGV. V was clipped by 3 bases and J by 1 base, with 12 bases between them. The CDR3 covers 15 residues. This chain's CDR3 is CASSFYGVFQETQYF. The CDR3, as DNA: TGTGCCAGCAGCTTTTATGGGGTCTTCCAAGAGACCCAGTACTTC. The complete variable domain, with remaining parts taken from reference TRBV11-2 and TRBJ2-5, reads EAGVAQSPRYKIIEKRQSVAFWCNPISGHATLYWYQQILGQGPKLLIQFQNNGVVDDSQLPKDRFSAERLKGVDSTLKIQPAKLEDSAVYLCASSFYGVFQETQYFGPGTRLLVL.

The chain is built from TRBV5-1 and TRBJ2-5, with D unclear. Germline CDR1 is SGHRS and CDR2 is YFSETQ. CDR3 length: 17 amino acids. The ends were cut back, 1 base at V and 3 bases at J, with 19 bases in the middle. The CDR3 DNA reads as TGCGCCAGCAGCTTGTCCACCTACGACAACATGAAAGAGACCCAGTACTTC. Translated: CASSLSTYDNMKETQYF.

The chain has TRBV5-5 and TRBJ1-2; weak D call: TRBD1 (5 bases). This CDR3 is built from 12 residues. Looked up from germline, CDR1 is SGHKS and CDR2 is YYEKEE (reference sequence). V gave up 4 bases and J gave up 5 bases, with 9 bases separating them. The CDR3 DNA sequence: TGTGCCAGCAGCCAGTGGGGGTATGGCTACACCTTC. Protein sequence: CASSQWGYGYTF.

The chain joins TRBV7-9 to TRBJ2-5; D call uncertain. Germline lookup yields CDR1 SEHNR and CDR2 FQNEAQ (reference sequence). V was clipped by 1 base and J by 1 base, with 4 bases between them. The CDR3 loop spans 13 amino acids. The CDR3: CASSLVAQETQYF. The CDR3 bases are TGTGCCAGCAGCTTAGTAGCCCAAGAGACCCAGTACTTC.

This chain uses TRBV29-1 with TRBJ2-7; D unresolved. Germline lookup yields CDR1 SQVTM and CDR2 ANQGSEA. The CDR3 has 12 amino acids. With 4 bases removed from V and 3 bases from J, the gap between germline ends came to 10 bases. The chain's CDR3 is CSVARTGYEQYF. The CDR3 DNA is TGCAGCGTTGCCAGGACGGGCTACGAGCAGTACTTC.

The chain combines TRBV6-1 with TRBJ1-5; 10 bases map to TRBD1. The CDR3 loop spans 14 amino acids. Trimming at V came to 7 bases and at J to 6 bases, leaving 6 bases not matched to a gene. Germline CDR1 MNHNS, CDR2 SASEGT. The CDR3 DNA reads TGTGCCAGCATAGGGACAGGGGAGGTTCAGCCCCAGCATTTT. This codes for CASIGTGEVQPQHF.